These 21 T cell receptor beta chains share one sample of origin, sequenced in a study of chemoradiotherapy in HPV16-positive cancers. Sequencing was performed with immunoSEQ multiplex PCR; in TCRdb, only in-frame clones are kept and a portion is missing. The profile shows 23,000 or so clones, about 88% of them singletons. This specimen was blood, taken from a patient who underwent chemoradiotherapy. Receptors originate from a human donor with HPV-associated anogenital cancer.

CDR3 DNA sequence: TGTGCCTGGAGTGAACCCCCGACAGGGGGCTATGGCTACACCTTC. Translated, it gives CAWSEPPTGGYGYTF. The chain recombines TRBV30 with TRBJ1-2; the match to TRBD1 covers 9 bases. Germline CDR1 reads GTSNPN; CDR2 reads SVGIG (reference sequence). This CDR3 has 15 amino acids. J gave up 4 bases and V 1 base, and 7 bases lay outside the gene matches.

The chain combines TRBV7-8 with TRBJ1-1; the match to TRBD1 covers 8 bases. This CDR3 spans 17 amino acids. Unmatched junction bases numbered 12, after V lost 5 bases and J lost 1 base. The germline gives CDR1 SGHVS, CDR2 FQNEAQ. CDR3 DNA sequence: TGTGCCAGCAGCGGAAACAGGGGGGGGATTAGGAACACTGAAGCTTTCTTT. Encoded protein: CASSGNRGGIRNTEAFF.

The chain is built from TRBV5-1 and TRBJ1-5; D is uncertain. Trimming shortened V by 0 bases and J by 3 bases, and 4 bases separated the two germline ends. This CDR3 region has 13 residues. Germline V gene sequence: CDR1 SGHRS, CDR2 YFSETQ. The CDR3 is CASSLEPNQPQHF. CDR3 bases: TGCGCCAGCAGCTTGGAGCCCAATCAGCCCCAGCATTTT.

This clone turned up a few times. The genes are TRBV21-1 and TRBJ2-3; the table's D gene call, TRBD2, was not cross checked with the DNA. TRBV21-1 is a pseudogene segment. The CDR3 spans 16 residues. CDR3 region: CASSTLRGSSADTQYF. The CDR3 nucleotides read TGTGCCAGCAGCACCTTGCGGGGGAGTTCTGCAGATACGCAGTATTTT.

V gene TRBV7-7 combines with J gene TRBJ2-5, with TRBD2 as a possible D gene (5 bases). The V end was cut by 5 bases, the J end by 3 bases, with 16 bases between. The CDR3 length is 15 residues. Germline loops: CDR1 SSHAT, CDR2 FNYEAQ (reference sequence). The CDR3 loop is CASSLADGDEETQYF. The CDR3 coding sequence is TGTGCCAGCAGCCTCGCCGACGGGGATGAAGAGACCCAGTACTTC.

The CDR3 nucleotides are TGTGCCAGCAGCTTAAGTCCAGGGGCTGGGGGTAACTATGGCTACACCTTC. Protein sequence: CASSLSPGAGGNYGYTF. The V call is TRBV7-8, the J call TRBJ1-2; possibly TRBD1 for D (6 bases). The V end lost 2 bases, the J end lost 1 base, and 17 bases lay between the germline ends. The germline gives CDR1 SGHVS, CDR2 FQNEAQ. The CDR3 runs 17 residues. Filled out from reference TRBV7-8 and TRBJ1-2, the complete variable domain reads GAGVSQSPRYKVAKRGQDVALRCDPISGHVSLFWYQQALGQGPEFLTYFQNEAQLDKSGLPSDRFFAERPEGSVSTLKIQRTQQEDSAVYLCASSLSPGAGGNYGYTFGSGTRLTVV.

This chain uses TRBV7-9 with TRBJ2-2; D gene ambiguous. CDR1 is SEHNR and CDR2 is FQNEAQ in the germline V gene (reference sequence). There are 10 residues in the CDR3. V lost 3 bases and J lost 11, with 4 bases in between. The CDR3 sequence is CASSFVELFF. Here the CDR3 DNA reads TGTGCCAGCAGCTTCGTTGAGCTGTTTTTT.

The V gene is TRBV7-9, the J gene TRBJ2-5; 8 bases are a match to TRBD1. The CDR3 runs 15 residues. Looked up from germline, CDR1 is SEHNR and CDR2 is FQNEAQ (reference sequence). The V gene end was trimmed by 2 bases and the J gene end by 4 bases; junction bases not matched to a gene: 6. The CDR3 DNA follows: TGTGCCAGCAGCTTATCGGGACAGGCGATAGAGACCCAGTACTTC. It is translated as CASSLSGQAIETQYF.

This clone is a singleton in its sample. The J gene is TRBJ2-7, the V gene TRBV12-5, with 8 bases aligning to TRBD2. This CDR3 contains 14 residues. Unmatched junction bases numbered 9, after V lost 6 bases and J lost 5 bases. Per the germline V gene, CDR1 is LGHNT and CDR2 is FRNRAP. This chain's CDR3 is CASGPGGMGNEQYF. CDR3 sequence (DNA): TGTGCTAGTGGACCGGGGGGGATGGGTAACGAGCAGTACTTC.

V is TRBV2 and J is TRBJ2-1, with D possibly matching TRBD1 (6 bases). Per the germline V gene, CDR1 is SNHLY and CDR2 is FYNNEI. The CDR3 covers 15 residues. V was pared by 4 bases and J by 8 bases, with 18 bases between. The CDR3: CASSVGQGTQDEQFF. CDR3 coding DNA: TGTGCCAGCAGTGTGGGGCAGGGGACGCAGGATGAGCAGTTCTTC.

The gene calls are TRBV15 and TRBJ2-7; tentative D call: TRBD1 (6 bases). This CDR3 has 13 residues. Per the germline V gene, CDR1 is LNHNV and CDR2 is YYDKDF (reference sequence). V lost 3 bases and J lost 3, with 9 bases in between. The CDR3 protein is CATSRDSRYEQYF. CDR3 nucleotides: TGTGCCACCAGCAGGGACAGCCGCTACGAGCAGTACTTC.

This chain joins TRBV29-1 and TRBJ1-2; the D is unclear. The CDR3 runs 12 residues. Germline CDR1 is SQVTM and CDR2 is ANQGSEA. V shed 4 bases and J shed 6 bases, with 12 bases lying between them. CDR3 DNA: TGCAGCGTTGTCGGAAGGACTAATGGCTACACCTTC. Amino acid sequence: CSVVGRTNGYTF.

V gene TRBV5-1 combines with J gene TRBJ1-3, with 8 positions matching TRBD1. The CDR3 consists of 17 residues. In germline, CDR1 is SGHRS, CDR2 YFSETQ. The ends lost 6 bases at V and 1 base at J; junction bases unmatched: 12. CDR3 bases: TGCGCCAGCACCGACGACCGGGACAGGAGTTCTGGAAACACCATATATTTT. Translated: CASTDDRDRSSGNTIYF.

The chain recombines TRBV7-2 with TRBJ2-5, with D perhaps matching TRBD2 (7 bases). The end of the DNA fits TRBJ2-7 better, so the J call may be wrong. Per germline, CDR1 SGHTA and CDR2 FQGNSA. The CDR3 length is 14 residues. The CDR3 reads CASSLVGGPGEQYF. For the CDR3, the DNA is TGTGCCAGCAGCTTAGTCGGGGGGCCGGGCGAGCAGTACTTC.

V is TRBV18 and J is TRBJ2-7; 10 bases align to TRBD2. CDR3 length: 15 amino acids. Trimming cost V 3 bases and J 5 bases; bases outside gene matches: 7. Germline CDR1 and CDR2: KGHSH and LQKENI. CDR3 loop: CASSPRGLAGDEQYF. CDR3 DNA sequence: TGTGCCAGCTCACCCCGCGGGCTAGCGGGGGACGAGCAGTACTTC.

The chain is built from TRBV19 and TRBJ2-7, with D tentatively TRBD1 or TRBD2 (6 bases each). Germline V lookup: CDR1 LNHDA, CDR2 SQIVND (reference sequence). The V gene lost 8 bases and the J gene lost 7 bases, with 27 bases spanning the gap. The CDR3 is made up of 16 amino acids. Here the CDR3 reads CASGDGGLGGSSEQYF. For the CDR3, the DNA is TGTGCCAGTGGAGATGGGGGGCTCGGTGGATCTTCGGAGCAGTACTTC.

V and J are TRBV30 and TRBJ2-1; D gene ambiguous. Germline V gene sequence: CDR1 GTSNPN, CDR2 SVGIG (reference sequence). The CDR3 consists of 15 residues. Deletions cut 0 bases from V and 3 bases from J, with 12 bases between. CDR3 bases: TGTGCCTGGAGTGTAGACCTTTCCTTCTACAATGAGCAGTTCTTC. Its protein is CAWSVDLSFYNEQFF.

This clone was observed once. The rearrangement links TRBV19 to TRBJ1-1; tentatively, D is TRBD1 (5 bases). Germline V CDR1 and CDR2: LNHDA, SQIVND (reference sequence). The CDR3 is made up of 14 amino acids. V was cut by 5 bases and J by 3 bases, with 13 bases left in between. In DNA form, the CDR3 reads TGTGCCAGTAGTCAGGGACCTGAGCACACTGAAGCTTTCTTT. Amino acid sequence: CASSQGPEHTEAFF.

The gene calls are TRBV6-5 and TRBJ2-3; 10 bases agree with TRBD2. The V and J ends lost 2 bases and 0 bases, in that order; junction bases with no gene match: 2. This CDR3 has 16 amino acids. CDR1 MNHEY and CDR2 SVGAGI come from the germline V gene. The CDR3 nucleotides read TGTGCCAGCAGTTACCGGACTAGCGGTAGCACAGATACGCAGTATTTT. It is translated as CASSYRTSGSTDTQYF.

In the case of this clone: The junction shows a germline mismatch at one end, possibly a read error. The chain has TRBV7-7 and TRBJ1-3; TRBD1 matches at 9 bases. This CDR3 comprises 15 residues. CDR1 is SSHAT and CDR2 is FNYEAQ in the germline V gene (reference sequence). The CDR3 loop is CASSLDRGNGNTIYF. DNA of the CDR3: TGTGCTAGCAGCTTAGACAGGGGGAATGGAAACACCATATATTTT.

The V and J genes are TRBV5-1 and TRBJ2-5; D remains unclear. The germline CDR1 and CDR2 sequences are SGHRS and YFSETQ. This CDR3 has 14 amino acids. Trimming pared 0 bases from V and 5 bases from J, leaving 11 bases between. CDR3 DNA sequence: TGCGCCAGCAGCTTGGCAGGAATTATGGAGACCCAGTACTTC. The encoded protein is CASSLAGIMETQYF.